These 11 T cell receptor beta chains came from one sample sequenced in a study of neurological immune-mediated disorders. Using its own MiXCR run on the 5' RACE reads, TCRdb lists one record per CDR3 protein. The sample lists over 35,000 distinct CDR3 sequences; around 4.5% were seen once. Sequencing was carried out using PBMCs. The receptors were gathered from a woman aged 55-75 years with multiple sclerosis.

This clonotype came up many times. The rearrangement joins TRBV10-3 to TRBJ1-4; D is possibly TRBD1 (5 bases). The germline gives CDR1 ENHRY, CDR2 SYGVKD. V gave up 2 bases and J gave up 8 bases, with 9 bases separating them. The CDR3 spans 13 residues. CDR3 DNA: TGTGCCATCAGTGAGGGCGCAGGGGAAAAACTGTTTTTT. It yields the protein CAISEGAGEKLFF.

In nucleotides, the CDR3 is TGTGCCAGCAGCCCATCTTCAACTAATGAAAAACTGTTTTTT. Amino acid sequence: CASSPSSTNEKLFF. The chain couples TRBV7-2 to TRBJ1-4, with D hard to call. The ends were cut back, 5 bases at V and 0 bases at J, with 7 bases in the middle. The germline CDR1 and CDR2 sequences are SGHTA and FQGNSA. There are 14 residues in the CDR3.

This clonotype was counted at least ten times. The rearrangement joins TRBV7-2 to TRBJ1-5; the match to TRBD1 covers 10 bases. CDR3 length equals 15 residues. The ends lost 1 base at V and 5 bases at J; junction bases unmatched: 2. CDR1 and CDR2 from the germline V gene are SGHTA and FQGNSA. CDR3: CASSLVGQGDQPQHF. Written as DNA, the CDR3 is TGTGCCAGCAGCTTAGTAGGACAGGGGGATCAGCCCCAGCATTTT.

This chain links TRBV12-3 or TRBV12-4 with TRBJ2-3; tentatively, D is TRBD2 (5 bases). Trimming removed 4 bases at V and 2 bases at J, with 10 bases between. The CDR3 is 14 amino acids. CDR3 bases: TGTGCCAGCAGTTCCCCGGGATCCACAGATACGCAGTATTTT. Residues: CASSSPGSTDTQYF.

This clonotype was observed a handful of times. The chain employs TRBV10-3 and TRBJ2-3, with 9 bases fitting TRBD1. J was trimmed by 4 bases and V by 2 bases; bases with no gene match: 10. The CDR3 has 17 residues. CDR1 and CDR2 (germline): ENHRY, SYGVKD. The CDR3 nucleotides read TGTGCCATCAGTGAGACCTTGACAGGGGGTATTGCAGATACGCAGTATTTT. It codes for CAISETLTGGIADTQYF.

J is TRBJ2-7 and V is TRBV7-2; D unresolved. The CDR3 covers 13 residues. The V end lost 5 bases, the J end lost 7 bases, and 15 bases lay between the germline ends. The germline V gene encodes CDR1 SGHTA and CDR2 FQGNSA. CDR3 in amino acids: CASSPVPSREQYF. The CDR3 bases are TGTGCCAGCAGCCCAGTGCCCTCTAGAGAGCAGTACTTC.

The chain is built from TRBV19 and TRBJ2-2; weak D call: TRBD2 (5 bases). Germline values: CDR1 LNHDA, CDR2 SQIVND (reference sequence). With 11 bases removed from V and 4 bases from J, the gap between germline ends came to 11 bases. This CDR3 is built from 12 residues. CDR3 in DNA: TGTGCCTGCGGGTGGGGCACCGGGGAGCTGTTTTTT. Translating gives CACGWGTGELFF.

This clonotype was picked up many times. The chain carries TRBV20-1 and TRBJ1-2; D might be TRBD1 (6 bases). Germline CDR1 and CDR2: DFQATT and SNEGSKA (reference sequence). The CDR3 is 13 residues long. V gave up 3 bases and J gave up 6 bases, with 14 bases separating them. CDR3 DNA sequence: TGCAGTGCTAGTCCTACAGGGAAGGATGGCTACACCTTC. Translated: CSASPTGKDGYTF.

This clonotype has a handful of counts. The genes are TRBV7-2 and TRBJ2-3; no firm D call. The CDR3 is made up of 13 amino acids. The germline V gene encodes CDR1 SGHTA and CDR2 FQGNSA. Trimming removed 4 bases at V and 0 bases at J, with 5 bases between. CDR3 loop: CASSYGSTDTQYF. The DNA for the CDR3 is TGTGCCAGCAGCTACGGAAGCACAGATACGCAGTATTTT.

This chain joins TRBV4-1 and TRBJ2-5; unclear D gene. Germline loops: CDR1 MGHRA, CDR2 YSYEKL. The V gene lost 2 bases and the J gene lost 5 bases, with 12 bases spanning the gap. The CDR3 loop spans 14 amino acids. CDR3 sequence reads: CASSQQETWETQYF. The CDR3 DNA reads TGCGCCAGCAGCCAACAGGAGACGTGGGAGACCCAGTACTTC.

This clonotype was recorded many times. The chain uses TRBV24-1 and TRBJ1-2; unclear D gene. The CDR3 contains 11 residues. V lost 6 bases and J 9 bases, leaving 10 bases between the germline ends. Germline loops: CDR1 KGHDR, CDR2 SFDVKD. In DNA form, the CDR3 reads TGTGCCACCAGTACCGGGATTAGCTACACCTTC. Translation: CATSTGISYTF.